The text below deals with one T cell receptor (beta chain). Its antigen is as yet unknown. The record originates from a study of Ad26.COV2.S vaccination and SARS-CoV-2 variants. For the study at large: The vaccine Ad26.COV2.S was put into the muscle once, or twice with 56 days between.

Specified treatment: some 20 received Ad26.COV2.S at low or high dose, single or two shots; a few received placebo; per-sample allocation not given. Each sample was drawn 63 days after the first injection (of vaccine or placebo). Profiling relied on immunoSEQ multiplex PCR, and the TCRdb table lists in-frame clones only, not all of them. The sample has a few hundred thousand clones, about nine tenths seen once. Broader study findings: Participants given vaccine showed non-spike TCR breadth similar to that of placebo recipients. Overall T cell responses may have been underestimated by the analyses of TCR breadth and depth. Following vaccination, spike-specific CD8+ and CD4+ T cell responses reportedly exhibited substantial breadth.

V was cut by 4 bases and J by 4 bases, with 8 bases left in between. The V gene's germline CDR1 is PRHDT and CDR2 FYEKMQ (reference sequence). CDR3 length: 12 amino acids. The sequencing used peripheral blood, collected in a trial of Ad26.COV2.S vaccine versus placebo. The gene calls are TRBV13 and TRBJ2-7, with D tentatively TRBD1 (6 bases). This receptor was taken from a person between 18 and 65 years old who received the Ad26.COV2.S COVID-19 vaccine or a placebo. The CDR3 loop reads CASSSQGYEQYF. As DNA, the CDR3 is TGTGCCAGCAGCTCCCAGGGGTACGAGCAGTACTTC.